Below, 7 T cell receptor beta chains from the same sample are listed, as sequenced in a study of identical twins. Each CDR3 protein gets one entry after TCRdb re-called the 5' RACE reads with MiXCR. The repertoire holds 240,000 or so distinct CDR3 sequences, with about 13% as singletons. Another study also made use of these data, one on yellow fever vaccine responses in identical twins.

Sequencing was performed on memory (CD45RO+) T cells sorted from blood. The receptor set was obtained from a woman aged 18-29 years in good health.

This chain joins TRBV6-1 and TRBJ2-5; 10 positions agree with TRBD1. There are 14 residues in the CDR3. After removal of 5 bases from V and 7 bases from J, the junction contained 7 bases not matched to a gene. Germline CDR1 reads MNHNS; CDR2 reads SASEGT. The CDR3 bases are TGTGCCAGCAGTACGCCGGGACAGGGGTCGACCCAGTACTTC. Protein product: CASSTPGQGSTQYF.

In its sample, this clonotype was seen many times. This sequence joins TRBV7-9 and TRBJ2-7; tentatively, D is TRBD1 or TRBD2 (5 bases each). With 0 bases removed from V and 2 bases from J, the gap between germline ends came to 5 bases. CDR3 length equals 13 residues. Germline lookup yields CDR1 SEHNR and CDR2 FQNEAQ (reference sequence). The CDR3 coding sequence is TGTGCCAGCAGCTTAGCGGGGGCCTACGAGCAGTACTTC. Its protein product is CASSLAGAYEQYF. The complete variable domain, with remaining parts taken from reference TRBV7-9 and TRBJ2-7, reads DTGVSQNPRHKITKRGQNVTFRCDPISEHNRLYWYRQTLGQGPEFLTYFQNEAQLEKSRLLSDRFSAERPKGSFSTLEIQRTEQGDSAMYLCASSLAGAYEQYFGPGTRLTVT.

This clonotype was observed a single time. This chain joins TRBV20-1 and TRBJ2-3; D unresolved. Germline V lookup: CDR1 DFQATT, CDR2 SNEGSKA (reference sequence). The CDR3 totals 13 residues. The V end lost 6 bases, the J end lost 0 bases, and 10 bases lay between the germline ends. The CDR3: CSAILASTDTQYF. The CDR3 DNA reads TGCAGTGCCATACTGGCCAGCACAGATACGCAGTATTTT.

This chain uses TRBV12-5 with TRBJ2-3; D remains unclear. The germline V gene has CDR1 LGHNT and CDR2 FRNRAP. The CDR3 is made up of 13 amino acids. V gave up 3 bases and J gave up 1 base, with 5 bases separating them. CDR3 in amino acids: CASGFLGTDTQYF. The CDR3 bases are TGTGCTAGTGGTTTCCTGGGCACAGATACGCAGTATTTT.

In this sample, this clonotype turned up many times. CDR3 DNA: TGCAGCGTTCCCACCGGGGACCTAGGGGCCCAGTACTTC. Protein product: CSVPTGDLGAQYF. The chain is built from TRBV29-1 and TRBJ2-5; D tentatively reads TRBD1 or TRBD2 (5 bases each). CDR3 length equals 13 residues. V was cut by 5 bases and J by 9 bases, with 19 bases left in between. Germline loops: CDR1 SQVTM, CDR2 ANQGSEA.

The CDR3 protein is CASSSPTGGVTGELFF. CDR3 sequence (DNA): TGCGCCAGCAGCTCCCCTACAGGGGGAGTTACCGGGGAGCTGTTTTTT. The genes are TRBV5-1 and TRBJ2-2; 8 bases are shared with TRBD1. Trimming at V came to 3 bases and at J to 5 bases, leaving 9 bases not matched to a gene. Per germline, CDR1 SGHRS and CDR2 YFSETQ. CDR3 length: 16 residues.

The chain joins TRBV20-1 to TRBJ2-7; D might be TRBD2 (6 bases). Deletions cut 6 bases from V and 3 bases from J, with 15 bases between. Germline CDR1 reads DFQATT; CDR2 reads SNEGSKA (reference sequence). This CDR3 region has 13 residues. CDR3 bases: TGCAGTGCCAGAAGACTAGAAGGCTACGAGCAGTACTTC. This codes for CSARRLEGYEQYF.